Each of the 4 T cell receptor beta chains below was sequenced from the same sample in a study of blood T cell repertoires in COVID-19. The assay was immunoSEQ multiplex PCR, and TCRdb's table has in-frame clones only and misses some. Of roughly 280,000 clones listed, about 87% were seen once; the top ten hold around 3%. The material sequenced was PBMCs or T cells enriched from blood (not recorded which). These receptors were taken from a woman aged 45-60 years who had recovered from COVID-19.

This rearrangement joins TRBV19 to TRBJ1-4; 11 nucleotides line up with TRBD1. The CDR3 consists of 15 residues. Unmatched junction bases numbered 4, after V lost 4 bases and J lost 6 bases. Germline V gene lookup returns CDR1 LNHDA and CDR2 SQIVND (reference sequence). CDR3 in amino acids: CASSSGTGGDEKLFF. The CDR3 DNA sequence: TGTGCCAGTAGTAGCGGGACAGGGGGAGATGAAAAACTGTTTTTT. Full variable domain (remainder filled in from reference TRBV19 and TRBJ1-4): DGGITQSPKYLFRKEGQNVTLSCEQNLNHDAMYWYRQDPGQGLRLIYYSQIVNDFQKGDIAEGYSVSREKKESFPLTVTSAQKNPTAFYLCASSSGTGGDEKLFFGSGTQLSVL.

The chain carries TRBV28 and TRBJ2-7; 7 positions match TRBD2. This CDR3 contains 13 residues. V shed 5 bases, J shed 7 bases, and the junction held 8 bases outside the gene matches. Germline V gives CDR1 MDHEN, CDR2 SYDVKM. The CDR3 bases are TGTGCCAGCAGTCGAACCGGGAGGTGGGAGCAGTACTTC. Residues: CASSRTGRWEQYF.

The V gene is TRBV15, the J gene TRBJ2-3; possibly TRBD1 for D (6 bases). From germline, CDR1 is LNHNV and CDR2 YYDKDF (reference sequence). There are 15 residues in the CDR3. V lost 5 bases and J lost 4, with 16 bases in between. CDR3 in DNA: TGTGCCACCAGCTCAGCCCAAGGGGGAGCAGATACGCAGTATTTT. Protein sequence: CATSSAQGGADTQYF.

The CDR3 loop is CATSRGQGAPSGANVLTF. The DNA for the CDR3 is TGTGCCACCAGCCGCGGACAGGGGGCGCCATCTGGGGCCAACGTCCTGACTTTC. This chain links TRBV15 with TRBJ2-6; 11 nucleotides align to TRBD1. V shed 5 bases and J 1 base; nucleotides not matched to a gene: 7. This CDR3 contains 18 residues. Germline V CDR1 and CDR2: LNHNV, YYDKDF (reference sequence).